The subject of this entry is one TCR beta chain. The germline gives CDR1 MDHEN, CDR2 SYDVKM. This CDR3 has 13 amino acids. The V end was cut by 6 bases, the J end by 2 bases, with 11 bases between. This sample is part of a study of T cell responses to AZD1222 COVID-19 vaccine. Timing groups of about 4 and about 12 weeks for second doses were pooled. Using immunoSEQ multiplex PCR, the repertoire was profiled, and TCRdb retains in-frame clones only, with some absent. The repertoire holds 55,000 to 80,000 clones, around 89% seen once, with 25% to 35% in the top ten. The sample consisted of peripheral blood, taken 28 days after the second AZD1222 dose. The sequence was collected from an adult who received the AZD1222 COVID-19 vaccine. The chain employs TRBV28 and TRBJ2-7; no clear D. For the CDR3, the DNA is TGTGCCAGCAGGGAACTTAGGGCCTACGAGCAGTACTTC. Its protein product is CASRELRAYEQYF.